The 27 T cell receptor beta chains presented below share a single source sample, sequenced in a study of shared clonotypes between healthy human individuals. Some clones are missing from TCRdb's copy, which holds only in-frame ones; the method was immunoSEQ multiplex PCR. The data contain about 2.1 million clones, around 93% of them seen just once; the ten biggest clones take up around 1.7%. Terminally differentiated effector memory CD45RA+ cells were left out of the naive CD8 fraction, which was CD45RO-negative and positively selected for CCR7. Sequences were obtained from naive CD8+ T cells from PBMCs. The receptor set was obtained from a man younger than 30 in good health. Some clones in this sample may be carry-over from other donors' samples.

The chain recombines TRBV13 with TRBJ2-6; D may correspond to TRBD1 or TRBD2 (6 bases each). The V and J ends lost 1 base and 3 bases respectively, with 16 bases between them. CDR1 and CDR2 (germline): PRHDT, FYEKMQ (reference sequence). The CDR3 spans 18 residues. DNA of the CDR3: TGTGCCAGCAGCTTAGACGGGGGCATAGGAAGTGGGGCCAACGTCCTGACTTTC. Translating it yields CASSLDGGIGSGANVLTF. The full variable domain, with the rest looked up from reference TRBV13 and TRBJ2-6, is AAGVIQSPRHLIKEKRETATLKCYPIPRHDTVYWYQQGPGQDPQFLISFYEKMQSDKGSIPDRFSAQQFSDYHSELNMSSLELGDSALYFCASSLDGGIGSGANVLTFGAGSRLTVL.

The CDR3 region is CASSSGTPQFF. Written as DNA, the CDR3 is TGCGCCAGCAGTTCCGGGACCCCACAGTTCTTC. This chain links TRBV10-2 with TRBJ2-1; D could derive from TRBD1 or TRBD2 (5 bases each). V lost 5 bases and J 13 bases, leaving 12 bases between the germline ends. In germline, CDR1 is WSHSY, CDR2 SAAADI. The length of the CDR3 is 11 residues.

The rearrangement uses TRBV4-1 and TRBJ2-7; possibly TRBD2 for D (5 bases). This CDR3 spans 16 amino acids. Between the trimmed V and J ends, which lost 2 bases and 2 bases, there was a span of 16 bases. Per the germline V gene, CDR1 is MGHRA and CDR2 is YSYEKL. CDR3 nucleotide sequence: TGCGCCAGCAGCCAACTCTTGGGCGGGTCGACCTACGAGCAGTACTTC. Its translation is CASSQLLGGSTYEQYF.

This chain connects TRBV7-9 to TRBJ2-1, with a tentative D call TRBD1 (6 bases). The length of the CDR3 is 19 residues. Germline CDR1 and CDR2: SEHNR and FQNEAQ (reference sequence). V gave up 6 bases and J gave up 0 bases, with 24 bases separating them. CDR3 DNA: TGTGCCAGCAGTACACAGGGTCGGACCTCTTATCACTCCTACAATGAGCAGTTCTTC. The encoded protein is CASSTQGRTSYHSYNEQFF.

The chain has TRBV13 and TRBJ2-3; the D is unclear. Germline-derived CDR1 and CDR2 are PRHDT and FYEKMQ (reference sequence). V dropped 3 bases and J dropped 6 bases, with 7 bases sitting between them. This CDR3 is 12 amino acids long. The chain's CDR3 is CASSFLKDTQYF. The CDR3 region has the DNA TGTGCCAGCAGCTTTCTCAAGGATACGCAGTATTTT.

V gene TRBV4-3 combines with J gene TRBJ2-2; D is ambiguous. Germline CDR1 LGHNA, CDR2 YSLEER. The CDR3 has 15 amino acids. Trimming left V 2 bases short and J 4 bases short, with 11 bases between. The CDR3 loop reads CASSQLSPVTGELFF. The CDR3 coding sequence is TGCGCCAGCAGCCAACTCTCACCGGTCACCGGGGAGCTGTTTTTT.

The V gene is TRBV6-1, the J gene TRBJ1-1; 7 positions match TRBD1. CDR1 is MNHNS, CDR2 SASEGT, per germline. J lost 0 bases, V lost 5 bases, and 3 bases had no gene match. This CDR3 is built from 14 residues. CDR3 loop: CASSSDRMNTEAFF. Here the CDR3 DNA reads TGTGCCAGCAGTTCGGACAGGATGAACACTGAAGCTTTCTTT.

This rearrangement joins TRBV25-1 to TRBJ2-2, with 9 bases fitting TRBD2. CDR1 and CDR2 from the germline V gene are MGHDK and SYGVNS. The CDR3 is 17 amino acids. J lost 5 bases, V lost 7 bases, and 14 bases had no gene match. The CDR3 loop is CASTGTALAGRTGELFF. CDR3 coding DNA: TGTGCCAGCACCGGGACGGCCCTAGCGGGAAGGACCGGGGAGCTGTTTTTT.

The chain recombines TRBV4-1 with TRBJ2-7; 11 bases are a match to TRBD1. J lost 6 bases, V lost 3 bases, and 10 bases had no gene match. CDR1 is MGHRA and CDR2 is YSYEKL in the germline V gene. This CDR3 spans 16 amino acids. The CDR3 here is CASSQSPGTGGFEQYF. The CDR3 nucleotides are TGCGCCAGCAGCCAGTCCCCCGGGACAGGGGGGTTCGAGCAGTACTTC.

The chain joins TRBV5-8 to TRBJ2-7; TRBD2 matches at 10 bases. The length of the CDR3 is 15 residues. J was trimmed by 3 bases and V by 1 base; bases with no gene match: 4. From germline, CDR1 is SGHTS and CDR2 YDEGEE. CDR3 bases: TGTGCCAGCAGCTTGTTAGCGGGAGGTTTCTACGAGCAGTACTTC. It encodes CASSLLAGGFYEQYF.

Note on this clone: This same CDR3 is encoded by further DNA sequences in the sample. This rearrangement joins TRBV30 to TRBJ2-7; D may match TRBD1 or TRBD2 (6 bases each). The V end was cut by 3 bases, the J end by 6 bases, with 9 bases between. The CDR3 covers 11 residues. Per the germline V gene, CDR1 is GTSNPN and CDR2 is SVGIG (reference sequence). CDR3 region: CAWSEGGEQYF. CDR3 nucleotides: TGTGCCTGGAGCGAGGGGGGCGAGCAGTACTTC. Supplemented by reference TRBV30 and TRBJ2-7, the full variable domain reads SQTIHQWPATLVQPVGSPLSLECTVEGTSNPNLYWYRQAAGRGLQLLFYSVGIGQISSEVPQNLSASRPQDRQFILSSKKLLLSDSGFYLCAWSEGGEQYFGPGTRLTVT.

The V and J genes are TRBV7-6 and TRBJ2-2; perhaps TRBD1 as D (6 bases). Germline V gene data show CDR1 as SGHVS and CDR2 as FNYEAQ. This CDR3 has 16 residues. V lost 1 base and J 3 bases, leaving 12 bases between the germline ends. The CDR3 nucleotides are TGTGCCAGCAGCTTAGACAGGGTAATGGACACCGGGGAGCTGTTTTTT. This gives the protein CASSLDRVMDTGELFF.

The gene calls are TRBV6-5 and TRBJ2-2; 9 bases line up with TRBD1. The trim removed 6 bases at V and 3 bases at J, leaving 5 bases unmatched. The CDR3 is 15 amino acids. Germline V gene sequence: CDR1 MNHEY, CDR2 SVGAGI. The CDR3 bases are TGTGCCAGCAGCGGACGGGACAGGGACACCGGGGAGCTGTTTTTT. Protein product: CASSGRDRDTGELFF.

V and J are TRBV18 and TRBJ2-5; no definite D call. The V end was cut by 3 bases, the J end by 6 bases, with 14 bases between. Germline V gene lookup returns CDR1 KGHSH and CDR2 LQKENI. The CDR3 is 14 residues long. The CDR3 is CASSPESRYQTQYF. The CDR3 DNA sequence: TGTGCCAGCTCACCCGAATCAAGGTATCAGACCCAGTACTTC.

This chain connects TRBV19 to TRBJ2-1; perhaps TRBD2 as D (6 bases). The ends were cut back, 5 bases at V and 4 bases at J, with 9 bases in the middle. This CDR3 has 13 amino acids. Germline V lookup: CDR1 LNHDA, CDR2 SQIVND (reference sequence). The CDR3 nucleotides read TGTGCCAGTAGTTCGGGACTTTACAATGAGCAGTTCTTC. As protein: CASSSGLYNEQFF.

J is TRBJ2-7 and V is TRBV10-3; 11 bases agree with TRBD2. Germline lookup yields CDR1 ENHRY and CDR2 SYGVKD. This CDR3 region has 15 residues. Trimming at V came to 3 bases and at J to 3 bases, leaving 4 bases not matched to a gene. CDR3 DNA sequence: TGTGCCATCAGTGAAGGGACTAGCGGTTACTACGAGCAGTACTTC. Encoded protein: CAISEGTSGYYEQYF.

The genes are TRBV10-3 and TRBJ1-4, with 9 bases matching TRBD1. The CDR3 consists of 18 residues. V lost 2 bases to trimming and J lost 6 bases; unmatched junction nucleotides: 13. CDR1 and CDR2 from the germline V gene are ENHRY and SYGVKD. CDR3 loop: CAISEKGTGGGMDEKLFF. For the CDR3, the DNA is TGTGCCATCAGTGAGAAGGGAACAGGGGGCGGAATGGATGAAAAACTGTTTTTT.

The gene calls are TRBV6-5 and TRBJ2-5; 8 positions match TRBD1. The germline V gene encodes CDR1 MNHEY and CDR2 SVGAGI. This CDR3 spans 15 amino acids. V lost 5 bases, J lost 2 bases, and 7 bases stayed unmatched. The CDR3 DNA follows: TGTGCCAGCAGTCTAACAGGGGGAGAGCAAGAGACCCAGTACTTC. It encodes CASSLTGGEQETQYF.

This clone came up a few times. This chain connects TRBV7-9 to TRBJ1-1; no firm D call. Germline V gene data show CDR1 as SEHNR and CDR2 as FQNEAQ (reference sequence). The CDR3 runs to 14 residues. Trimming shortened V by 7 bases and J by 4 bases, and 16 bases separated the two germline ends. For the CDR3, the DNA is TGTGCCAGCATCACTCCGGCTGAGGGCACTGAAGCTTTCTTT. Its protein product is CASITPAEGTEAFF. Combining the CDR3 with reference TRBV7-9 and TRBJ1-1 gives the whole variable domain DTGVSQNPRHKITKRGQNVTFRCDPISEHNRLYWYRQTLGQGPEFLTYFQNEAQLEKSRLLSDRFSAERPKGSFSTLEIQRTEQGDSAMYLCASITPAEGTEAFFGQGTRLTVV.

J is TRBJ2-1 and V is TRBV4-1; no reliable D call. The CDR3 runs 12 residues. V was shortened by 2 bases and J by 6 bases, with 5 bases between the two germline ends. From germline, CDR1 is MGHRA and CDR2 YSYEKL. The DNA of the CDR3 is TGCGCCAGCAGCCAAATAGGCAATGAGCAGTTCTTC. It is translated as CASSQIGNEQFF.

V usage is TRBV27 and J usage is TRBJ2-7; D is possibly TRBD1 (6 bases). CDR3 length: 15 residues. Germline assignment: CDR1 MNHEY and CDR2 SMNVEV (reference sequence). V was clipped by 0 bases and J by 2 bases, with 11 bases between them. The CDR3 sequence is CASSLSQGTPYEQYF. CDR3 coding DNA: TGTGCCAGCAGTTTATCTCAGGGGACCCCCTACGAGCAGTACTTC.

The chain has TRBV28 and TRBJ2-7; D may be TRBD1 (5 bases). Trimming took 3 bases from V and 2 from J, leaving 11 bases between them. This CDR3 is built from 14 residues. CDR1 and CDR2 from the germline V gene are MDHEN and SYDVKM. CDR3 in DNA: TGTGCCAGCAGTTTGGGGTGGGGCCCCTACGAGCAGTACTTC. As protein: CASSLGWGPYEQYF.

This sequence joins TRBV7-9 and TRBJ2-2; 11 bases line up with TRBD2. This CDR3 is 15 amino acids long. Trimming took 7 bases from V and 4 from J; bases not matched to a gene: 5. Germline CDR1 is SEHNR and CDR2 is FQNEAQ (reference sequence). The CDR3 here is CASTLAGELTGELFF. CDR3 in DNA: TGTGCCAGCACACTAGCGGGAGAGCTCACCGGGGAGCTGTTTTTT.

The chain combines TRBV10-2 with TRBJ2-3; D may be TRBD1 (5 bases). V lost 5 bases and J 2 bases, leaving 11 bases between the germline ends. This CDR3 is built from 14 residues. Germline CDR1 reads WSHSY; CDR2 reads SAAADI. CDR3 in DNA: TGCGCCAGCAGTCCACCGACAGTCACAGATACGCAGTATTTT. Protein: CASSPPTVTDTQYF.

This chain links TRBV28 with TRBJ2-2; D gene unclear. Germline CDR1 and CDR2: MDHEN and SYDVKM. CDR3 length equals 13 residues. Trimming stripped 6 bases from V and 5 bases from J, with 10 bases between. CDR3 sequence: CASSLSVTGELFF. The DNA of the CDR3 is TGTGCCAGCAGCCTTAGTGTGACCGGGGAGCTGTTTTTT.

A remark on this clone: This sample also contains other DNA sequences that code for the same CDR3. The chain has TRBV10-3 and TRBJ1-5, with D possibly matching TRBD1 (5 bases). The V gene lost 3 bases and the J gene lost 2 bases, with 11 bases spanning the gap. The CDR3 loop spans 15 amino acids. Germline V gene sequence: CDR1 ENHRY, CDR2 SYGVKD. The CDR3 loop is CAISEGAGGNQPQHF. The CDR3 DNA sequence: TGTGCCATCAGTGAAGGGGCGGGAGGCAATCAGCCCCAGCATTTT.

About this clone itself: Other DNA sequences in the same sample also yield this CDR3. This chain joins TRBV9 and TRBJ1-1; D unclear. The CDR3 length is 12 residues. V was shortened by 3 bases and J by 3 bases, with 6 bases between the two germline ends. Looked up from germline, CDR1 is SGDLS and CDR2 is YYNGEE. The CDR3 spells CASSATDTEAFF. The CDR3 DNA sequence: TGTGCCAGCAGCGCGACGGACACTGAAGCTTTCTTT.